Included here is one T cell receptor (beta chain) sequence, with context. Its specificity is unknown. This sample was taken from a study of identical twins. Study outcomes and limitations: The abundant beta clonotypes from cord blood had fewer insertions, and memory repertoires had none of this.

TCRdb reprocessed the 5' RACE reads with MiXCR, giving one entry per CDR3 protein. This table holds more than 200,000 distinct CDR3 sequences, about a tenth found once. With 6 bases clipped from V and 1 base from J, the junction kept 8 bases outside the gene matches. There are 14 residues in the CDR3. Germline-derived CDR1 and CDR2 are DFQATT and SNEGSKA (reference sequence). The chain has TRBV20-1 and TRBJ2-7; 8 bases agree with TRBD1. The receptor comes from a woman aged 18-29 years in good health. The material sequenced was memory (CD45RO+) T cells sorted from blood. CDR3 in DNA: TGCAGTGCAAGCCTTGGGACAGGATCCTACGAGCAGTACTTC. This translates into CSASLGTGSYEQYF.